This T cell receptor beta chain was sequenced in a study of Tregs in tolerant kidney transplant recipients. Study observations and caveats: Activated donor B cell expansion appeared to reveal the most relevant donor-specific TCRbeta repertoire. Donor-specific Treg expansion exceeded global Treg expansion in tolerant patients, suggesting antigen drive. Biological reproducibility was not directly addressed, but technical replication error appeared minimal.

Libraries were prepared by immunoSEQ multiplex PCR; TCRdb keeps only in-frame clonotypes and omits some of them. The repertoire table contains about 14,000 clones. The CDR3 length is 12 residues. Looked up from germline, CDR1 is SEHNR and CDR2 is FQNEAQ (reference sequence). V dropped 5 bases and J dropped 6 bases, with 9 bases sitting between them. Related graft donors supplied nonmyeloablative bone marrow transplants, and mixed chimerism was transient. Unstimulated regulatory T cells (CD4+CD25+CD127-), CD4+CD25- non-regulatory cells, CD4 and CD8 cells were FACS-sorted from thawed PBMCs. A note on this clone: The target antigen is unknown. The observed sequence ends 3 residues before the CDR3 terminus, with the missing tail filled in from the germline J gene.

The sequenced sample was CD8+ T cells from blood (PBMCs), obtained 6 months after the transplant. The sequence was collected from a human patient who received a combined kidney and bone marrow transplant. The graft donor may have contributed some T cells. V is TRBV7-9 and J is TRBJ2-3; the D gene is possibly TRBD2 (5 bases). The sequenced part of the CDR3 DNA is TGTGCCAGCAGCCACCCGGGGGATACG. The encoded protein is CASSHPGDT. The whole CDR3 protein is CASSHPGDTQYF.